This TCR beta chain is from a study of spatial heterogeneity in lung cancer. Individual TCR cDNA molecules each bore their own unique molecular identifier. TCRdb re-called the 5' RACE reads with MiXCR, one entry per CDR3 protein. Among 55,000 to 75,000 distinct CDR3 sequences listed, more than 7% were seen once. Time point denoted: sample taken at primary tumor resection. Frozen PBMC, nontumor lung or tumor provided whole RNA, which was sequenced unsorted. This CDR3 is 14 amino acids long. Germline lookup yields CDR1 SQVTM and CDR2 ANQGSEA. Trimming removed 4 bases from V and 4 bases from J; junction bases left unmatched: 7. In its sample, this clonotype was seen many times. What it binds is not known. Overall study results and limits: The appearance of ubiquitous expanded tumor TCRs in blood was greater at resection than follow-up.

Specimen: PBMCs, collected at surgery. The gene calls are TRBV29-1 and TRBJ2-5, with 9 bases that match TRBD1. The TCR sequence derives from a female donor with early-stage non-small cell lung cancer. The CDR3 loop is CSVVEDRGTETQYF. The DNA of the CDR3 is TGCAGCGTTGTGGAGGACAGGGGTACAGAGACCCAGTACTTC.